This T cell receptor beta chain was identified in a study of early T cells in non-severe SARS-CoV-2 infection (dated by TCRdb to 2020 to 2023). The study in broad terms: Because TCR sequencing relied on bulk RNA taken from unsorted whole blood, pairing of alpha and beta chains was not possible. Overall study outcomes, separate from this receptor: Matching against VDJdb was skewed toward anti-spike CD8 responses, likely underestimated virus-specific expansions, and missed private and CD4 specificities.

Libraries were constructed by 5' RACE. Sequenced on a NextSeq 500. The TCR library protocol attached unique molecular identifiers to individual cDNA molecules to correct for sequencing error and PCR bias. TCR alpha and beta chains were both sequenced, and the abundances of alpha and beta sequences in each sample were closely correlated with each other. Processing in the source paper ran as follows. V gene, J gene and CDR3 annotation of TCR sequences was performed with Decombinator V4. Expanded TCRs were defined as changing significantly between any two time points under a Poisson model with p below 0.0001. Abundances of TCRs were expressed as counts per million after normalisation to the total number of TCRs sequenced in each sample. TRAV1-2 paired with TRAJ12, TRAJ20 or TRAJ33 defined MAIT TCRs, while TRAV10 paired with TRAJ18 defined iNKT TCRs. VDJdb, accessed 1 November 2021, was searched for CMV, EBV and SARS-CoV-2 annotated TCRs, with TCRs annotated for multiple antigens excluded. TCRdb cleaned the public reads at Q25 with fastp, built clones with MiXCR and kept in-frame beta chains. Identical CDR3 proteins give one entry, which carries the most common genes and DNA. These V and J calls derive from TCRdb rather than the authors' analysis. This sample is represented by roughly 16,000 distinct CDR3 sequences; more than 5.5% of them were singletons. The ten top clones hold more than 6.5% of the sample.

This clonotype appeared many times. Its antigen is not yet known. The input lacks base qualities; no much larger clone sits a single base away. The study was a case-control design nested within a healthcare worker cohort in London, UK, with weekly nasopharyngeal swab PCR tests and blood sampling. Between 23 and 31 March 2020, the week of the UK lockdown, healthcare workers were enrolled and then followed up weekly for as long as 16 weeks. From its cysteine to its phenylalanine, the CDR3 spans 14 amino acids. Kept here is only the CDR3 DNA, which spans 42 bases and is read in frame from base 1. CDR1 and CDR2 (SGHVS, FQNEAQ) derive from the germline V gene. V is clipped by 5 bases and J by 3 bases, and the sequence between their germline boundaries is 10 bases long.

The sample in question was whole blood, obtained at baseline. The V and J segments used are TRBV7-8 and TRBJ2-2; the best D guess is TRBD2, with 6 bases matching. The receptor comes from an adult who was a healthcare worker with PCR-confirmed SARS-CoV-2 infection or an uninfected control (not recorded which). The CDR3 protein: CASSPGLHTGELFF. In nucleotides, the sequence is TGTGCCAGCAGCCCGGGACTGCACACCGGGGAGCTGTTTTTT.